This record looks at one TCR beta chain sequence and its context. Its specific antigen is unknown. No qualities accompany the bases; no much larger clone lies one base away. This entry comes from a study of T-cell memory formation after mild COVID-19 (dated by TCRdb to the early 2020s). With respect to the entire study: TCR sequence clusters from the two donors were found to be largely donor specific. Longitudinal TCRalpha and TCRbeta repertoire sequencing tracked T-cell clones expanding and contracting after mild COVID-19 in two donors. Two young, previously healthy adult volunteers, one female and one male, were included in the cohort. Here is what the overall study found, with its caveats: Contracting CD4+ clones appeared mostly in the CM and EM memory subsets, whereas CD8+ clones were enriched in EMRA. Balanced CD4/CD8 phenotypes were observed for clones contracting from day 15 to 85, whereas a bias towards CD4+ was observed for a second wave of clones expanding from day 15 to 37. The study covered only a couple of mild cases, and larger cohorts including severe cases with pre-infection samples were considered necessary. The second-wave clones that peaked on day 37 were not confirmed to be SARS-CoV-2 specific. The detection of some responding clones in pre-infection memory suggests that pre-existing cross-reactive memory T cells joined the SARS-CoV-2 response.

Deletion took 5 bases off V and 0 bases off J, with a span of 13 bases between the germline ends. CDR1 and CDR2 (SEHNR, FQNEAQ) derive from the germline V gene (reference sequence). The CDR3 holds 15 amino acids from the cysteine to the phenylalanine. Only the CDR3 DNA is retained, 45 bases long and in frame from the first base. Sequencing was carried out with an Illumina NovaSeq 6000. TCRalpha and TCRbeta cDNA libraries were constructed by 5'RACE with constant-segment primers, with sample barcodes and unique molecular identifiers being introduced. RNA was extracted from every sample with Trizol reagent. The libraries were amplified in two PCR steps, and the second step added a second sample barcode and Illumina TruSeq adapters. Libraries were sequenced on an Illumina NovaSeq with 2 x 150 bp paired-end reads. Regarding the original processing steps: The reads were demultiplexed and collapsed into UMI-guided consensus sequences using migec v1.2.7. Using mixcr v2.1.11, UMI consensuses were aligned to TRA and TRB V and J templates and then assembled into clonotypes. Clonotypes were classified as expanded or contracted when called significant by both edgeR and NoisET, with noise models trained on biological replicates. For edgeR calls, the cutoffs were a false discovery rate-adjusted p below 0.01 and a log2 fold-change threshold of 1. PCA with hierarchical clustering of max-normalized trajectories of the 1000 most abundant clonotypes was used as exploratory dynamics analysis. Separately sequenced CD4+ and CD8+ repertoires were used to assign the CD4 or CD8 phenotype of responding clones. The raw public data were reprocessed by TCRdb itself: fastp quality trimming at Q25, MiXCR clonotype calling, in-frame beta chains only. Merged by CDR3 protein, the rows form single entries marked with the most common genes and DNA. The V and J calls were determined by TCRdb, not by the authors. Present in this sample are 250,000 or so distinct CDR3 sequences, roughly 18% of which were seen just once. The ten largest clonotypes hold 23% of the sample.

Ficoll-Paque density gradient centrifugation was used to isolate PBMCs. This sequence originates from a man younger than 30 who had mild COVID-19 (a few samples of this study predate the infection). The sample titles of this study are shuffled in the database, so cell type and time point are left out; the donor was told from shared clones. The specimen was PBMCs or a T cell subset sorted from them (not recorded which). Recombination linked TRBV7-9 to TRBJ1-1; the D region possibly corresponds to TRBD1 (6 bases align). The DNA is as follows: TGTGCCAGCAGCACAGCGGGACACATGAACACTGAAGCTTTCTTT. Its protein reads: CASSTAGHMNTEAFF.